What follows are 30 T cell receptor beta chains derived from one specimen sequenced in a study of cytomegalovirus exposure and HLA in healthy donors. Only in-frame clones appear in the TCRdb table, and some are missing; sequencing was by immunoSEQ multiplex PCR. The sample consists of around 91,000 clones, 93% of them appearing once. Sample: PBMCs. Every receptor here comes from a young woman in good health and CMV-seropositive.

The rearrangement uses TRBV4-3 and TRBJ2-1, with 10 bases lining up with TRBD2. Germline V gene sequence: CDR1 LGHNA, CDR2 YSLEER. CDR3 size: 16 residues. Trimming at V came to 0 bases and at J to 7 bases, leaving 6 bases not matched to a gene. CDR3 DNA sequence: TGCGCCAGCAGCCAAGAAGCGGGAGGGAAAACAAATGAGCAGTTCTTC. Translating it yields CASSQEAGGKTNEQFF.

This rearrangement joins TRBV5-6 to TRBJ2-1; TRBD2 matches 11 bases. Germline trimming cut 4 bases from V and 8 bases from J; bases unmatched to any gene: 11. From germline, CDR1 is SGHDT and CDR2 YYEEEE. This CDR3 comprises 16 residues. CDR3: CASSDLLAGDVDEQFF. DNA of the CDR3: TGTGCCAGCAGCGACCTACTAGCGGGAGATGTTGATGAGCAGTTCTTC.

This clone occurred once. The chain couples TRBV30 to TRBJ2-2, with 8 bases identical to TRBD1. The germline V gene has CDR1 GTSNPN and CDR2 SVGIG (reference sequence). The J segment lost 1 base and the V segment lost 3 bases, leaving 4 bases of the junction unmatched. The CDR3 runs 15 residues. CDR3 sequence (DNA): TGTGCCTGGAGGGCCGGGACAGGGAACACCGGGGAGCTGTTTTTT. Protein product: CAWRAGTGNTGELFF.

The rearrangement joins TRBV27 to TRBJ1-5; unclear D gene. The CDR3 has 14 residues. The V end was cut by 5 bases, the J end by 7 bases, with 15 bases between. Germline V lookup: CDR1 MNHEY, CDR2 SMNVEV (reference sequence). CDR3 loop: CASSPGDVGQPQHF. CDR3 sequence (DNA): TGTGCCAGCAGTCCCGGGGATGTTGGGCAGCCCCAGCATTTT.

V usage is TRBV10-3 and J usage is TRBJ2-1; 14 nucleotides match TRBD2. J gave up 7 bases and V 6 bases, and 5 bases lay outside the gene matches. Germline CDR1 reads ENHRY; CDR2 reads SYGVKD. The CDR3 is 15 residues long. As DNA, the CDR3 is TGTGCCATCAGCCGACTAGCGGGAGGGCCGAATGAGCAGTTCTTC. It translates to CAISRLAGGPNEQFF.

The rearrangement joins TRBV28 to TRBJ2-3; 8 nucleotides line up with TRBD2. This CDR3 region has 15 residues. Germline CDR1 and CDR2: MDHEN and SYDVKM. V trimming: 5 bases; J trimming: 1 base; junction bases outside the gene matches: 5. DNA for the CDR3: TGTGCCAGCAGTGAGTCAGCGGGGGGCACAGATACGCAGTATTTT. Amino acid sequence: CASSESAGGTDTQYF. The full variable domain, its missing parts supplied by reference TRBV28 and TRBJ2-3, is DVKVTQSSRYLVKRTGEKVFLECVQDMDHENMFWYRQDPGLGLRLIYFSYDVKMKEKGDIPEGYSVSREKKERFSLILESASTNQTSMYLCASSESAGGTDTQYFGPGTRLTVL.

The chain carries TRBV4-3 and TRBJ2-1; TRBD2 aligns across 13 bases. CDR1 and CDR2 (germline): LGHNA, YSLEER. V lost 4 bases to trimming and J lost 9 bases; unmatched junction nucleotides: 9. The CDR3 loop spans 16 amino acids. CDR3 loop: CASSRRTSGREGEQFF. The CDR3 DNA follows: TGCGCCAGCAGCCGACGGACTAGCGGGAGAGAGGGTGAGCAGTTCTTC.

V gene TRBV29-1 combines with J gene TRBJ2-7; D is ambiguous. Trimming removed 2 bases from V and 3 bases from J, with 17 bases in between. There are 15 residues in the CDR3. Germline V lookup: CDR1 SQVTM, CDR2 ANQGSEA. The CDR3, as DNA: TGCAGCGTTGAACCAACAGAAATAAGATTCTACGAGCAGTACTTC. Translated, it gives CSVEPTEIRFYEQYF.

The chain combines TRBV7-6 with TRBJ2-3, with a possible D match to TRBD2 (7 bases). The germline V gene encodes CDR1 SGHVS and CDR2 FNYEAQ. CDR3 length equals 20 residues. V was shortened by 5 bases and J by 2 bases, with 29 bases between the two germline ends. The CDR3 loop reads CASSLTRWSYRGGLTDTQYF. The DNA of the CDR3 is TGTGCCAGCAGCCTGACCAGGTGGTCTTACCGCGGGGGCCTCACAGATACGCAGTATTTT.

This chain connects TRBV5-6 to TRBJ2-3; 7 positions agree with TRBD1. This CDR3 is 15 amino acids long. Germline V gene sequence: CDR1 SGHDT, CDR2 YYEEEE. V lost 0 bases, J lost 11 bases, and 12 bases stayed unmatched. The CDR3 loop reads CASSLGGTAAPRQYF. The CDR3 bases are TGTGCCAGCAGCTTGGGAGGGACAGCCGCTCCTAGGCAGTATTTT.

The gene calls are TRBV5-1 and TRBJ2-2, with D unclear. This CDR3 spans 14 amino acids. V was clipped by 6 bases and J by 0 bases, with 9 bases between them. CDR1 is SGHRS and CDR2 is YFSETQ in the germline V gene. The CDR3 DNA reads as TGCGCCAGCAAAGGCGGAGCGAACACCGGGGAGCTGTTTTTT. As protein: CASKGGANTGELFF.

The rearrangement uses TRBV5-4 and TRBJ2-7; D remains unclear. Germline V gene data show CDR1 as SGHNT and CDR2 as YYREEE (reference sequence). Trimming left V 3 bases short and J 0 bases short, with 13 bases between. The CDR3 covers 15 residues. CDR3 DNA sequence: TGTGCCAGCAGCTGGAGCCCGGGTAGCTCCTACGAGCAGTACTTC. It codes for CASSWSPGSSYEQYF. Combining the CDR3 with reference TRBV5-4 and TRBJ2-7 gives the whole variable domain ETGVTQSPTHLIKTRGQQVTLRCSSQSGHNTVSWYQQALGQGPQFIFQYYREEENGRGNFPPRFSGLQFPNYSSELNVNALELDDSALYLCASSWSPGSSYEQYFGPGTRLTVT.

CDR3 in amino acids: CASSDTYEQYF. Here the CDR3 DNA reads TGTGCCAGCAGCGACACCTACGAGCAGTACTTC. The chain is built from TRBV5-4 and TRBJ2-7; D gene uncertain. V dropped 4 bases and J dropped 2 bases, with 4 bases sitting between them. CDR1 and CDR2 (germline): SGHNT, YYREEE (reference sequence). The CDR3 runs to 11 residues.

The V gene is TRBV28, the J gene TRBJ1-3; D is uncertain. Germline V gene data show CDR1 as MDHEN and CDR2 as SYDVKM. The V gene lost 5 bases and the J gene lost 3 bases, with 20 bases spanning the gap. CDR3 size: 17 residues. In nucleotides, the CDR3 is TGTGCCAGCAGTGAACCCTTGCGGGGAAGTATTGGAAACACCATATATTTT. This encodes CASSEPLRGSIGNTIYF.

The chain carries TRBV5-4 and TRBJ1-3, with TRBD1 as a possible D gene (5 bases). Germline V gene sequence: CDR1 SGHNT, CDR2 YYREEE (reference sequence). The CDR3 is 15 residues long. Trimming stripped 0 bases from V and 0 bases from J, with 7 bases between. The CDR3 nucleotides read TGTGCCAGCAGCTTGGTTGGGGCCTCTGGAAACACCATATATTTT. It yields the protein CASSLVGASGNTIYF.

CDR3 amino acids: CASSLDRVTYEQYF. CDR3 coding DNA: TGTGCCAGCAGCTTAGATCGGGTAACCTACGAGCAGTACTTC. The chain combines TRBV7-9 with TRBJ2-7; D is unclear. Germline V gene lookup returns CDR1 SEHNR and CDR2 FQNEAQ (reference sequence). The length of the CDR3 is 14 residues. V was pared by 1 base and J by 2 bases, with 9 bases between.

CDR3 sequence: CASSILPQANQPQHF. CDR3 coding DNA: TGTGCCAGTAGTATCCTTCCACAGGCTAATCAGCCCCAGCATTTT. This chain links TRBV19 with TRBJ1-5; D may be TRBD1 (5 bases). Trimming removed 3 bases from V and 4 bases from J, with 13 bases in between. Germline V gene lookup returns CDR1 LNHDA and CDR2 SQIVND (reference sequence). The CDR3 has 15 residues.

The J gene is TRBJ2-1, the V gene TRBV28; 11 positions agree with TRBD2. The CDR3 is 15 residues long. CDR1 and CDR2 (germline): MDHEN, SYDVKM. V lost 6 bases, J lost 12 bases, and 13 bases stayed unmatched. The chain's CDR3 is CASRGRIAGGRGQFF. As DNA, the CDR3 is TGTGCCAGCAGAGGCCGGATAGCGGGAGGGCGGGGGCAGTTCTTC.

J is TRBJ1-2 and V is TRBV2; 7 bases agree with TRBD1. With V trimmed by 6 bases and J by 3 bases, 16 bases remained unmatched. Germline CDR1 SNHLY, CDR2 FYNNEI. CDR3 size: 17 residues. CDR3 sequence: CASRGKGDRAGDYGYTF. Here the CDR3 DNA reads TGTGCCAGCAGGGGGAAAGGAGACAGGGCTGGGGACTATGGCTACACCTTC.

J is TRBJ1-3 and V is TRBV9; D is unresolved. The germline V and J ends were trimmed by 1 base and 0 bases, with 11 bases remaining between them. The CDR3 contains 16 residues. The germline gives CDR1 SGDLS, CDR2 YYNGEE. The CDR3: CASSVFDAVSGNTIYF. CDR3 DNA: TGTGCCAGCAGCGTATTTGATGCAGTCTCTGGAAACACCATATATTTT.

The rearrangement joins TRBV10-3 to TRBJ2-5; 7 bases fit TRBD1. The CDR3 is 13 amino acids. The germline CDR1 and CDR2 sequences are ENHRY and SYGVKD. The J segment lost 5 bases and the V segment lost 9 bases, leaving 9 bases of the junction unmatched. This CDR3 is CAIQKGAGETQYF. The CDR3 region has the DNA TGTGCCATTCAGAAGGGGGCCGGGGAGACCCAGTACTTC.

This chain connects TRBV28 to TRBJ1-2; D might be TRBD1 (5 bases). Between the trimmed V and J ends, which lost 4 bases and 4 bases, there was a span of 13 bases. Per germline, CDR1 MDHEN and CDR2 SYDVKM. The CDR3 loop spans 14 amino acids. This CDR3 is CASSSLIGGYGYTF. DNA of the CDR3: TGTGCCAGCAGTTCCCTAATCGGGGGCTATGGCTACACCTTC.

CDR3 nucleotide sequence: TGCGCCAGCAGCCAACACAGGGGGAACCAAGAGACCCAGTACTTC. It specifies CASSQHRGNQETQYF. The chain uses TRBV4-3 and TRBJ2-5, with 8 bases fitting TRBD1. Germline V CDR1 and CDR2: LGHNA, YSLEER. V lost 2 bases to trimming and J lost 0 bases; unmatched junction nucleotides: 2. The CDR3 consists of 15 residues.

The CDR3 here is CASSLVAADTETQYF. The CDR3 nucleotides are TGTGCCAGCAGCTTAGTGGCGGCGGACACAGAGACCCAGTACTTC. The rearrangement uses TRBV11-3 and TRBJ2-5, with D possibly matching TRBD1 (5 bases). The ends were cut back, 1 base at V and 4 bases at J, with 13 bases in the middle. The V gene's germline CDR1 is SGHNT and CDR2 YENEEA. CDR3 length: 15 amino acids.

The V and J genes are TRBV30 and TRBJ2-7, with 10 bases that match TRBD2. The V gene's germline CDR1 is GTSNPN and CDR2 SVGIG (reference sequence). The CDR3 length is 14 residues. With V trimmed by 2 bases and J by 3 bases, 4 bases remained unmatched. The CDR3 DNA is TGTGCCTGGAGTTCACTAGCGGGATTCTACGAGCAGTACTTC. This codes for CAWSSLAGFYEQYF.

This clone was observed once. The V gene is TRBV11-3, the J gene TRBJ2-7, with a possible D match to TRBD2 (6 bases). The CDR3 is 15 amino acids. V was trimmed by 5 bases and J by 5 bases, leaving 19 bases between them. In germline, CDR1 is SGHNT, CDR2 YENEEA. CDR3 sequence: CASSPGGAVPDEQYF. In nucleotides, the CDR3 is TGTGCCAGCAGCCCCGGCGGGGCCGTCCCCGACGAGCAGTACTTC. The full variable domain, in which reference TRBV11-3 and TRBJ2-7 provide the parts outside the CDR3, is EAGVVQSPRYKIIEKKQPVAFWCNPISGHNTLYWYLQNLGQGPELLIRYENEEAVDDSQLPKDRFSAERLKGVDSTLKIQPAELGDSAVYLCASSPGGAVPDEQYFGPGTRLTVT.

The chain links TRBV4-3 to TRBJ2-1; 13 positions agree with TRBD2. Germline trimming cut 2 bases from V and 0 bases from J; bases unmatched to any gene: 4. From germline, CDR1 is LGHNA and CDR2 YSLEER. The CDR3 has 18 residues. In DNA form, the CDR3 reads TGCGCCAGCAGCCAAAGGACTAGCGGGGGAAGCTCCTACAATGAGCAGTTCTTC. Translating gives CASSQRTSGGSSYNEQFF.

The rearrangement links TRBV9 to TRBJ2-7, with TRBD2 matching over 7 bases. CDR1 is SGDLS, CDR2 YYNGEE, per germline. V was clipped by 0 bases and J by 3 bases; unmatched bases: 3. The CDR3 is made up of 14 amino acids. Here the CDR3 reads CASSVAGGDYEQYF. CDR3 nucleotide sequence: TGTGCCAGCAGCGTAGCGGGAGGCGACTACGAGCAGTACTTC.

This rearrangement joins TRBV7-9 to TRBJ2-7; D is possibly TRBD1 (5 bases). The CDR3 runs 15 residues. Trimming removed 4 bases from V and 3 bases from J, with 16 bases in between. Germline values: CDR1 SEHNR, CDR2 FQNEAQ (reference sequence). The CDR3 DNA reads TGTGCCAGCAGCTCGAACAGGTTGGTCCGCTACGAGCAGTACTTC. Residues: CASSSNRLVRYEQYF.

V and J are TRBV20-1 and TRBJ2-3; 10 bases are a match to TRBD2. This CDR3 spans 11 amino acids. Per the germline V gene, CDR1 is DFQATT and CDR2 is SNEGSKA (reference sequence). The junction had 4 bases not matched to a gene; V was cut back by 6 bases and J by 10 bases. CDR3: CSANLAGAQYF. CDR3 nucleotides: TGCAGTGCCAATCTAGCGGGAGCGCAGTATTTT.